This T cell receptor (beta chain) was identified in a study of blood T cell repertoires in COVID-19. Study-wide context: The samples span acute and convalescent COVID-19 from the United States, Italy and Spain.

Losses at the gene ends were 1 base for V and 2 bases for J; bases not matched to a gene: 6. The CDR3 sequence is 16 residues long. The V gene's germline CDR1 is SGHTS and CDR2 YDEGEE. The authors' processing: How many nucleated cells were present was estimated from reference gene primer amplification. Data came from immunoSEQ multiplex PCR; TCRdb stores just in-frame clones and leaves some out. V and J calls plus clone size are reproduced from that table; the DNA served to infer D and trimming. The profile shows 120,000 or so clones, over 60% of them singletons. The sequenced sample was peripheral blood. The rearrangement joins TRBV5-8 to TRBJ2-3, with 8 bases identical to TRBD1. The origin of this receptor is a man between 65 and 80 years old with acute or convalescent COVID-19. The CDR3 reads CASSLWQGALTDTQYF. In DNA form, the CDR3 reads TGTGCCAGCAGCTTGTGGCAGGGGGCCCTCACAGATACGCAGTATTTT.